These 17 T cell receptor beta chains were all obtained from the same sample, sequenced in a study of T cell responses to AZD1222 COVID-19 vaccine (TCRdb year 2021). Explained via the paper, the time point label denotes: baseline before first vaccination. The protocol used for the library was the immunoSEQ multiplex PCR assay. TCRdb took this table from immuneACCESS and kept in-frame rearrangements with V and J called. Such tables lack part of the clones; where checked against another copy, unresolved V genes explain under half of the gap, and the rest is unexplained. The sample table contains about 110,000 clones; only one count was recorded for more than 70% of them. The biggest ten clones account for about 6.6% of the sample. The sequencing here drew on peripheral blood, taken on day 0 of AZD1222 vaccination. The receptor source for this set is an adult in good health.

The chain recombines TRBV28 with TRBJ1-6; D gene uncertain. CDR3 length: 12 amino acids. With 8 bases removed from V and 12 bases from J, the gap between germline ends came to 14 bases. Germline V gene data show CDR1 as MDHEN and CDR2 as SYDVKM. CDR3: CASRVMSRPLHF. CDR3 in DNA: TGTGCCAGCCGAGTGATGTCGAGACCCCTCCACTTT.

The CDR3 DNA sequence: TGTGCCAGCAGCTTAGGACGGGAGAGGTACGAGCAGTACTTC. This encodes CASSLGRERYEQYF. The rearrangement uses TRBV11-2 and TRBJ2-7; weak D call: TRBD2 (6 bases). V was trimmed by 1 base and J by 4 bases, leaving 11 bases between them. Germline V gene sequence: CDR1 SGHAT, CDR2 FQNNGV. The CDR3 extends over 14 amino acids.

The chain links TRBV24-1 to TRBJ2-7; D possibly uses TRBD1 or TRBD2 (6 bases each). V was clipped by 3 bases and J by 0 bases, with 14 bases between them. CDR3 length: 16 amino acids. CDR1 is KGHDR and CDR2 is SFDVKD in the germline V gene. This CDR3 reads CATSDTGASSSYEQYF. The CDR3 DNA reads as TGTGCCACCAGTGATACGGGGGCTTCCAGCTCCTACGAGCAGTACTTC.

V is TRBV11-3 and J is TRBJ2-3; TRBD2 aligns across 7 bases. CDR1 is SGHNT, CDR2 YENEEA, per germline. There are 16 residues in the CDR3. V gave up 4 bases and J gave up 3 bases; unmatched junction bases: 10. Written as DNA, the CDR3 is TGTGCCAGCAGCTACGCCGGGGCTAGCGGAACAGATACGCAGTATTTT. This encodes CASSYAGASGTDTQYF.

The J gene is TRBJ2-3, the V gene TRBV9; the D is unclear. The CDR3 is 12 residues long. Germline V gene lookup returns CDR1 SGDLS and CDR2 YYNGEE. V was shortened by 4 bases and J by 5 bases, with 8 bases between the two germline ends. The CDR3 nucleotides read TGTGCCAGCAGCCCACAGCAAGATACGCAGTATTTT. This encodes CASSPQQDTQYF.

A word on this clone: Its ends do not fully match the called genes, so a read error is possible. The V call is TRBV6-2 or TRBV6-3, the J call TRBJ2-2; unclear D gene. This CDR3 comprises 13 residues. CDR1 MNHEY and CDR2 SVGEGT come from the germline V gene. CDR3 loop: CASSNSGSGELFF. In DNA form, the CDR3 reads TGTGCCAGCAGTAACTCAGGATCCGGGGAGCTGTTTTTT.

CDR3 DNA sequence: TGTGCCACCTCCCCGGGACAGGGTTTGGGGAACACTGAAGCTTTCTTT. It is translated as CATSPGQGLGNTEAFF. V gene TRBV18 combines with J gene TRBJ1-1; 9 bases are a match to TRBD1. Germline V gene sequence: CDR1 KGHSH, CDR2 LQKENI. J gave up 1 base and V 10 bases, and 13 bases lay outside the gene matches. The CDR3 length is 16 residues. Full variable domain (remainder filled in from reference TRBV18 and TRBJ1-1): NAGVMQNPRHLVRRRGQEARLRCSPMKGHSHVYWYRQLPEEGLKFMVYLQKENIIDESGMPKERFSAEFPKEGPSILRIQQVVRGDSAAYFCATSPGQGLGNTEAFFGQGTRLTVV.

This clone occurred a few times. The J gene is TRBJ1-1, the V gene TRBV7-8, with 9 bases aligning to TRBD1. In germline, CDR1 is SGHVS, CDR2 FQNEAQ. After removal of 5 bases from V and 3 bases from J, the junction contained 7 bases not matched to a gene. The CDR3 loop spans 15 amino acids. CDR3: CASSIKTGGDTEAFF. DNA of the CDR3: TGTGCCAGCAGCATTAAAACAGGGGGCGACACTGAAGCTTTCTTT.

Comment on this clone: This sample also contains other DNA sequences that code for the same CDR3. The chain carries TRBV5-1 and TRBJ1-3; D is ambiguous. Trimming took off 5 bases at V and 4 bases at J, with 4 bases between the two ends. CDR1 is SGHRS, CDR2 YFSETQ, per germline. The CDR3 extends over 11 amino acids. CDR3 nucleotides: TGCGCCAGCAGTCCGGGAAACACCATATATTTT. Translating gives CASSPGNTIYF.

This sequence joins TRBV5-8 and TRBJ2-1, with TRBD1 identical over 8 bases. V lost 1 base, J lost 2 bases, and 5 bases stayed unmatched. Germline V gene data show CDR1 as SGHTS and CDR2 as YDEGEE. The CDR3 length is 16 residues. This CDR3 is CASSLILDRAYNEQFF. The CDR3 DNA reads TGTGCCAGCAGCTTGATATTGGACAGGGCCTACAATGAGCAGTTCTTC.

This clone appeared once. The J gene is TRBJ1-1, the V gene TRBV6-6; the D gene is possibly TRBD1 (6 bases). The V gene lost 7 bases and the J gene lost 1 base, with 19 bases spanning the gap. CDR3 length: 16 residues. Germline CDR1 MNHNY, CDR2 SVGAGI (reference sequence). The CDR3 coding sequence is TGTGCCAGCATCAGGGGCCTAGGAATTGAGAACACTGAAGCTTTCTTT. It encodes CASIRGLGIENTEAFF.

CDR3 sequence: CATSDSRQGLGEQYF. The DNA of the CDR3 is TGTGCCACCAGTGATTCCCGACAGGGGTTGGGTGAGCAGTACTTC. This chain links TRBV24-1 with TRBJ2-7, with 8 bases that match TRBD1. V lost 2 bases, J lost 7 bases, and 9 bases stayed unmatched. CDR1 is KGHDR and CDR2 is SFDVKD in the germline V gene. The CDR3 sequence is 15 residues long.

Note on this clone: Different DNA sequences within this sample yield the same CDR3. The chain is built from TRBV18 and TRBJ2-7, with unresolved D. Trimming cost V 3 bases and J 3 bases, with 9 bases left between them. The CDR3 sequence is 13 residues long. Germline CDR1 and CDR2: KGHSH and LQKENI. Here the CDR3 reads CASSPSPGYEQYF. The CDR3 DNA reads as TGTGCCAGCTCACCGAGCCCAGGCTACGAGCAGTACTTC. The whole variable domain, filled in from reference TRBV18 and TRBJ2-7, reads NAGVMQNPRHLVRRRGQEARLRCSPMKGHSHVYWYRQLPEEGLKFMVYLQKENIIDESGMPKERFSAEFPKEGPSILRIQQVVRGDSAAYFCASSPSPGYEQYFGPGTRLTVT.

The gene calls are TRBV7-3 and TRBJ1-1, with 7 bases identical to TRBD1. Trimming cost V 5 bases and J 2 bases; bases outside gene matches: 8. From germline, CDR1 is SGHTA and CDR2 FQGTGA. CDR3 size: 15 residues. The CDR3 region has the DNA TGTGCCAGCAGCCCCTCCGGGACAGCCAACACTGAAGCTTTCTTT. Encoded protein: CASSPSGTANTEAFF.

As DNA, the CDR3 is TGTGCCAGCAGCTTGGATCTGAGGAGAACGTACAATGAGCAGTTCTTC. It codes for CASSLDLRRTYNEQFF. The chain combines TRBV5-4 with TRBJ2-1; D is ambiguous. CDR1 and CDR2 from the germline V gene are SGHNT and YYREEE (reference sequence). CDR3 size: 16 residues. The V end lost 0 bases, the J end lost 4 bases, and 14 bases lay between the germline ends.

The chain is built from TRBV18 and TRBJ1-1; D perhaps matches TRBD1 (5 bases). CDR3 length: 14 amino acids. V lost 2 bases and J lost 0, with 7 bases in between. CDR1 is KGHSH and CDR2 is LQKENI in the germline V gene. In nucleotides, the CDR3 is TGTGCCAGCTCACCAGTGACAGTGAACACTGAAGCTTTCTTT. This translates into CASSPVTVNTEAFF. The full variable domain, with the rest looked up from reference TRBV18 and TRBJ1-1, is NAGVMQNPRHLVRRRGQEARLRCSPMKGHSHVYWYRQLPEEGLKFMVYLQKENIIDESGMPKERFSAEFPKEGPSILRIQQVVRGDSAAYFCASSPVTVNTEAFFGQGTRLTVV.

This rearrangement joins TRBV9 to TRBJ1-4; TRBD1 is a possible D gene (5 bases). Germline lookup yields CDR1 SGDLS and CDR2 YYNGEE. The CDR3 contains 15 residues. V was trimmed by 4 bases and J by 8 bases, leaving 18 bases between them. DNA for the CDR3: TGTGCCAGCAGCCCCCGGCACACGGGGGGGGAAAAACTGTTTTTT. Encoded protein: CASSPRHTGGEKLFF.